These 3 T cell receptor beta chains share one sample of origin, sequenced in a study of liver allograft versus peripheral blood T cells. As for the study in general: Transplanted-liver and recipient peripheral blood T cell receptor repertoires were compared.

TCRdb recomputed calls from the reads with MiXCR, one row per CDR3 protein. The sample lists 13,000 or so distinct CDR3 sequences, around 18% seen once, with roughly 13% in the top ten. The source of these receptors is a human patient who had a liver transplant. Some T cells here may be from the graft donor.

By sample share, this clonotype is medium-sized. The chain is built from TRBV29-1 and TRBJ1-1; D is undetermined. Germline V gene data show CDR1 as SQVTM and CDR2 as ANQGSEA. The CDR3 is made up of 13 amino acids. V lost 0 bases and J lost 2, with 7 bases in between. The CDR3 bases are TGCAGCGTTGAAGATTGGAGAAACACTGAAGCTTTCTTT. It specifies CSVEDWRNTEAFF.

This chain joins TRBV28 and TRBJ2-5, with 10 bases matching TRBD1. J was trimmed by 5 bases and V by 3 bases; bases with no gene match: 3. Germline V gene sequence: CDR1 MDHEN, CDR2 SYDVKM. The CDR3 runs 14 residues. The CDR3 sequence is CASSFLDRGETQYF. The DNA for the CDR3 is TGTGCCAGCAGTTTCCTGGACAGGGGGGAGACCCAGTACTTC.

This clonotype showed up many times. The CDR3 DNA reads as TGTGCCAGCAGCGGGCAGAGGGACACTGAAGCTTTCTTT. Protein product: CASSGQRDTEAFF. The V and J genes are TRBV7-2 and TRBJ1-1; D uncertain. V was cut by 5 bases and J by 3 bases, with 10 bases left in between. CDR1 is SGHTA, CDR2 FQGNSA, per germline. The CDR3 is 13 amino acids.